This is a list of T cell receptor beta chains from one sample in a study of naive and memory T cell subsets. TCRdb reprocessed the 5' RACE reads with MiXCR, giving one entry per CDR3 protein. The data hold roughly 56,000 distinct CDR3 sequences, with about 7.2% observed a single time. These receptors were obtained from a male donor in good health. CDR3s include the opening cysteine and the closing phenylalanine or tryptophan. The order of the fields is clone size, D gene, J gene, V gene, CDR3 DNA, CDR3 protein. The D gene is left open where the match is weak. The size of a clone is reported for some rows only, either as once, few or many, or as a class for expanded clones.

NA,NA,TRBJ1-1,TRBV27,TGTGCCAGCAGAGCCGGGACGTCGAACACTGAAGCTTTCTTT,CASRAGTSNTEAFF
many,TRBD1,TRBJ1-2,TRBV7-9,TGTGCCAGCAGCCCCTCAGGGACAGGGATTGACTACACCTTC,CASSPSGTGIDYTF
many,TRBD1,TRBJ2-2,TRBV6-1,TGTGCCAGCAGCCGGGACAGGGGGGCCGGGGAGCTGTTTTTT,CASSRDRGAGELFF
few,NA,TRBJ2-3,TRBV18,TGTGCCAGCTCACCTCCTAGCAGCCCAGATACGCAGTATTTT,CASSPPSSPDTQYF
few,NA,TRBJ1-1,TRBV18,TGTGCCAGCTCACCAGGGCCGAACACTGAAGCTTTCTTT,CASSPGPNTEAFF
NA,NA,TRBJ2-5,TRBV19,TGTGCCAGTAGTGTGGGCGTCCAAGAGACCCAGTACTTC,CASSVGVQETQYF
few,NA,TRBJ1-4,TRBV11-2,TGTGCCAGCAGCTTAGTCTTGCGCAGGAATGAAAAACTGTTTTTT,CASSLVLRRNEKLFF
few,NA,TRBJ1-5,TRBV10-3,TGTGCCATCGGGGAAGACAGCAATCAGCCCCAGCATTTT,CAIGEDSNQPQHF
few,NA,TRBJ1-1,TRBV7-2,TGTGCCAGCAGCTTACGCGGGGCCTACACTGAAGCTTTCTTT,CASSLRGAYTEAFF
many,NA,TRBJ2-2,TRBV6-5,TGTGCCAGCACCGAGACAGGATTGAACACCGGGGAGCTGTTTTTT,CASTETGLNTGELFF
many,TRBD1,TRBJ1-1,TRBV5-1,TGCGCCAGCAGCGTATGGACAGGGAATTCGAACACTGAAGCTTTCTTT,CASSVWTGNSNTEAFF
NA,TRBD1,TRBJ2-7,TRBV11-2,TGTGCCAGCAGCAGCGGACAGGGATTCTTCTACGAGCAGTACTTC,CASSSGQGFFYEQYF
few,NA,TRBJ2-7,TRBV23-1,TGCGCCAGCAGTCAAAGAATAGGGAAGGAGGGCGAGCAGTACTTC,CASSQRIGKEGEQYF
few,TRBD2,TRBJ2-5,TRBV6-5,TGTGCCAGCAGAGGACTAGCAAGTGAGACCCAGTACTTC,CASRGLASETQYF
many,NA,TRBJ2-5,TRBV6-6,TGTGCCAGCAAAATGACGGGAGCGTACCAAGAGACCCAGTACTTC,CASKMTGAYQETQYF
few,NA,TRBJ2-7,TRBV20-1,TGCAGTGCCAAGGACCGAAACTCCTACGAGCAGTACTTC,CSAKDRNSYEQYF
few,TRBD2,TRBJ2-1,TRBV29-1,TGCAGCGTTGAAAGGGGATTGACTAGCCAGACCCCTTACAATGAGCAGTTCTTC,CSVERGLTSQTPYNEQFF
NA,TRBD2,TRBJ2-1,TRBV4-2,TGTGCCAGCAGCCAGTCTTTACAAACTAGCGGGGGGCTAAATGAGCAGTTCTTC,CASSQSLQTSGGLNEQFF
many,NA,TRBJ1-4,TRBV20-1,TGCAGTGCTAGAGCAGCCGGGGGCCTCGGAAAACTGTTTTTT,CSARAAGGLGKLFF
few,TRBD1,TRBJ2-5,TRBV28,TGTGCCAGCAGTTTATCAGGAGGACAGGGATCTGTGGAGACCCAGTACTTC,CASSLSGGQGSVETQYF
NA,TRBD2,TRBJ2-1,TRBV19,TGTGCCAGTAGCGGGGTAGCGGGAGGGCCCTCGCCTACGTTCTTC,CASSGVAGGPSPTFF
few,NA,TRBJ2-5,TRBV27,TGTGCCAGCAGTTCGCTTCAGGGTAGTACTGAAGAGACCCAGTACTTC,CASSSLQGSTEETQYF
NA,NA,TRBJ2-5,TRBV19,TGTGCCAGTAGTATCATTGTGGGGCCCCTCAAGGAGACCCAGTACTTC,CASSIIVGPLKETQYF
few,TRBD1,TRBJ2-3,TRBV19,TGTGCCAGTAGTCGGTTTTGGGACAGGTCGGTTCCAGATACGCAGTATTTT,CASSRFWDRSVPDTQYF
many,TRBD1,TRBJ2-1,TRBV18,TGTGCCAGCTCACGGGGACAGGGAACCTACAATGAGCAGTTCTTC,CASSRGQGTYNEQFF
few,NA,TRBJ2-7,TRBV6-5,TGTGCCAGCAGTAATGTGGGTCCGACCTACGAGCAGTACTTC,CASSNVGPTYEQYF
many,NA,TRBJ2-7,TRBV20-1,TGCAGTGCTAGAGAAGTGTGGGGGGCCTACGAGCAGTACTTC,CSAREVWGAYEQYF
few,NA,TRBJ1-1,TRBV10-2,TGCGCCAGCACCCAGTCGGGGACTGAAGCTTTCTTT,CASTQSGTEAFF